This T cell receptor (beta chain) was captured by sequencing in a study of PD-1 blockade in classical Hodgkin lymphoma. Profiling relied on immunoSEQ multiplex PCR, and the TCRdb table lists in-frame clones only, not all of them. The sample contains under 8,500 clones, over 60% of which appear only once. Germline CDR1 MNHNY, CDR2 SVGAGI (reference sequence). The CDR3 is 16 amino acids. V was clipped by 6 bases and J by 2 bases, with 16 bases between them. Following autologous stem cell transplantation, relapse occurred in every patient, and exposure to brentuximab vedotin varied. Magnetic negative selection purified CD4+ T cells from thawed PBMCs.

The TCR originated in a human donor with classical Hodgkin lymphoma. V usage is TRBV6-6 and J usage is TRBJ1-4; a possible D gene is TRBD1 (5 bases). Sequenced material: CD4+ T cells from blood, taken at baseline. The CDR3 nucleotides read TGTGCCAGCAGGAGCCGAAGGGGAGTCACTAATGAAAAACTGTTTTTT. Translated, it gives CASRSRRGVTNEKLFF.